Each of the 15 T cell receptor beta chains below was sequenced from the same sample in a study of graft-versus-host responses after intestinal transplantation. Only in-frame clones appear in the TCRdb table, and some are missing; sequencing was by immunoSEQ multiplex PCR. The table lists about 70,000 clones, 85% to 95% of them singletons. The antigens of these receptors remain unknown. Sequencing used unstimulated CD8+ T cells sorted from spleen or lymph node cells, obtained before intestinal transplant. These receptor sequences come from a human donor who received an intestinal transplant.

This chain uses TRBV5-1 with TRBJ1-2; 7 bases map to TRBD1. V lost 4 bases to trimming and J lost 3 bases; unmatched junction nucleotides: 9. This CDR3 is 15 amino acids long. The germline CDR1 and CDR2 sequences are SGHRS and YFSETQ. The DNA of the CDR3 is TGCGCCAGCAGCGATACGACAGGGAACCACTATGGCTACACCTTC. The encoded protein is CASSDTTGNHYGYTF.

The chain has TRBV5-1 and TRBJ2-1; no firm D call. CDR1 and CDR2 (germline): SGHRS, YFSETQ. This CDR3 comprises 13 residues. V was cut by 3 bases and J by 5 bases, with 9 bases left in between. The DNA of the CDR3 is TGCGCCAGCAGCTCCGATTTAAACAATGAGCAGTTCTTC. It yields the protein CASSSDLNNEQFF.

This chain uses TRBV6-5 with TRBJ2-1; D gene uncertain. Germline V gene lookup returns CDR1 MNHEY and CDR2 SVGAGI. The CDR3 sequence is 14 residues long. The V and J ends lost 0 bases and 8 bases respectively, with 11 bases between them. In nucleotides, the CDR3 is TGTGCCAGCAGTTACTCCAACGGAGTCGATGAGCAGTTCTTC. Its protein product is CASSYSNGVDEQFF.

The chain combines TRBV7-2 with TRBJ2-7; a possible D gene is TRBD2 (5 bases). Germline V gene lookup returns CDR1 SGHTA and CDR2 FQGNSA. This CDR3 has 15 amino acids. The germline V and J ends were trimmed by 1 base and 4 bases, with 14 bases remaining between them. Here the CDR3 DNA reads TGTGCCAGCAGCTTAGGGGAATCCCCGGGATACGAGCAGTACTTC. Translation gives CASSLGESPGYEQYF.

The chain is built from TRBV9 and TRBJ1-5; 8 bases align to TRBD1. Germline V gene sequence: CDR1 SGDLS, CDR2 YYNGEE. The J segment lost 5 bases and the V segment lost 2 bases, leaving 6 bases of the junction unmatched. The length of the CDR3 is 15 residues. The CDR3 DNA reads TGTGCCAGCAGCGTGACAGGGGAGCCCTATCAGCCCCAGCATTTT. This translates into CASSVTGEPYQPQHF.

The chain joins TRBV27 to TRBJ2-5; tentative D call: TRBD1 (6 bases). Judging by the DNA end, TRBJ2-7 fits better; the J call may be wrong. Looked up from germline, CDR1 is MNHEY and CDR2 is SMNVEV (reference sequence). The CDR3 consists of 15 residues. CDR3: CASSLMGAVNYEQYF. Written as DNA, the CDR3 is TGTGCCAGCAGTTTAATGGGGGCGGTCAACTACGAGCAGTACTTC.

The chain recombines TRBV4-3 with TRBJ2-7; perhaps D is TRBD1 or TRBD2 (6 bases each). The V end lost 4 bases, the J end lost 2 bases, and 12 bases lay between the germline ends. The CDR3 spans 14 residues. CDR1 is LGHNA, CDR2 YSLEER, per germline. CDR3 sequence: CASSREDSTYEQYF. The CDR3 coding sequence is TGCGCCAGCAGCCGGGAGGACAGCACCTACGAGCAGTACTTC.

The chain links TRBV4-1 to TRBJ1-6; D remains unclear. The germline V gene has CDR1 MGHRA and CDR2 YSYEKL. CDR3 length: 12 residues. V was shortened by 3 bases and J by 10 bases, with 7 bases between the two germline ends. CDR3 nucleotide sequence: TGCGCCAGCAGCCAGGGAGAGTCACCCCTCCACTTT. Protein: CASSQGESPLHF.

J is TRBJ2-7 and V is TRBV10-3; 7 bases are a match to TRBD1. The CDR3 loop spans 15 amino acids. Per germline, CDR1 ENHRY and CDR2 SYGVKD. The junction had 12 bases not matched to a gene; V was cut back by 10 bases and J by 0 bases. CDR3 in DNA: TGTGCCACCTGGGTGGAACAGGGGCCCTCCTACGAGCAGTACTTC. It is translated as CATWVEQGPSYEQYF.

Concerning this clone itself: The sample carries other DNA sequences with the same CDR3. The V gene is TRBV29-1, the J gene TRBJ2-7; the D is unclear. Deletions cut 2 bases from V and 5 bases from J, with 13 bases between. From germline, CDR1 is SQVTM and CDR2 ANQGSEA. CDR3 length: 13 amino acids. The DNA of the CDR3 is TGCAGCGTTGAAACGGGCCTTGGCAACGAGCAGTACTTC. Translating gives CSVETGLGNEQYF.

The chain couples TRBV6-5 to TRBJ2-7; D may correspond to TRBD1 or TRBD2 (5 bases each). V lost 4 bases and J lost 1, with 8 bases in between. Germline CDR1 MNHEY, CDR2 SVGAGI. The CDR3 covers 13 residues. The chain's CDR3 is CASSWDGSYEQYF. CDR3 bases: TGTGCCAGCAGTTGGGACGGTTCCTACGAGCAGTACTTC.

The rearrangement joins TRBV7-9 to TRBJ1-1; 9 nucleotides align to TRBD1. Germline-derived CDR1 and CDR2 are SEHNR and FQNEAQ (reference sequence). Trimming removed 5 bases from V and 4 bases from J; junction bases left unmatched: 5. This CDR3 comprises 14 residues. CDR3 residues: CASSVTGGGTEAFF. The CDR3 nucleotides are TGTGCCAGCAGCGTCACAGGGGGCGGCACTGAAGCTTTCTTT.

V is TRBV10-2 and J is TRBJ2-1; 9 positions match TRBD2. The germline V gene has CDR1 WSHSY and CDR2 SAAADI. This CDR3 has 15 amino acids. J lost 4 bases, V lost 8 bases, and 9 bases had no gene match. The CDR3 reads CASVIAGVGYNEQFF. The CDR3 bases are TGCGCCAGCGTCATAGCGGGAGTGGGATACAATGAGCAGTTCTTC.

The chain employs TRBV2 and TRBJ2-3, with 7 bases aligning to TRBD2. Germline assignment: CDR1 SNHLY and CDR2 FYNNEI. CDR3 length: 16 residues. J gave up 1 base and V 11 bases, and 15 bases lay outside the gene matches. The CDR3 is CAVPLSGREGTDTQYF. CDR3 bases: TGTGCCGTACCCCTCTCGGGGAGGGAAGGCACAGATACGCAGTATTTT. The full variable domain, completed using reference TRBV2 and TRBJ2-3, is EPEVTQTPSHQVTQMGQEVILRCVPISNHLYFYWYRQILGQKVEFLVSFYNNEISEKSEIFDDQFSVERPDGSNFTLKIRSTKLEDSAMYFCAVPLSGREGTDTQYFGPGTRLTVL.

This chain's CDR3 is CASSQVFLSTGRSNEQFF. CDR3 nucleotides: TGCGCCAGCAGCCAAGTCTTTCTCTCGACAGGTAGAAGCAATGAGCAGTTCTTC. The chain is built from TRBV4-1 and TRBJ2-1, with D possibly being TRBD1 (6 bases). V was clipped by 1 base and J by 6 bases, with 22 bases between them. This CDR3 contains 18 residues. The V gene's germline CDR1 is MGHRA and CDR2 YSYEKL.